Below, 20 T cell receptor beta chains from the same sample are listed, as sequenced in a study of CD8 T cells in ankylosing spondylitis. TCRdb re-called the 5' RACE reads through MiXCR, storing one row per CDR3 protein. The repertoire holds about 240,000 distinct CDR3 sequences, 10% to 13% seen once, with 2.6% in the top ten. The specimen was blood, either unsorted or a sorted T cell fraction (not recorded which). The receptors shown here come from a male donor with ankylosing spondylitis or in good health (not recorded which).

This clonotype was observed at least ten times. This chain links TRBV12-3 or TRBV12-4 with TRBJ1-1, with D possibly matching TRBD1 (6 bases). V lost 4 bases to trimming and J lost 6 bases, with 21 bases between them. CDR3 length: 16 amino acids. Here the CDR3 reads CASSSGTRVLGAEAFF. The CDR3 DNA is TGTGCCAGCAGTTCCGGGACAAGGGTTTTAGGGGCTGAAGCTTTCTTT.

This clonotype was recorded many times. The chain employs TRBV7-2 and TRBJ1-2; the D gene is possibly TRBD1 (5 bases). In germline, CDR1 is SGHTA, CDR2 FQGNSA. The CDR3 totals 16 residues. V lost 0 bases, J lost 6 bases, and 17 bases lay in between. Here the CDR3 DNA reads TGTGCCAGCAGCTTAGCGGCCGTTTCTAAGGGGAATGGCTACACCTTC. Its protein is CASSLAAVSKGNGYTF.

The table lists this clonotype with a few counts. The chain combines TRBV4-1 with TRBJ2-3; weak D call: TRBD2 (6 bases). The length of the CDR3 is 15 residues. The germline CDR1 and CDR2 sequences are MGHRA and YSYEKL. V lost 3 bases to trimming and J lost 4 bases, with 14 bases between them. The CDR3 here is CASSQREPTADTQYF. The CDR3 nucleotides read TGCGCCAGCAGCCAGCGGGAACCCACCGCAGATACGCAGTATTTT.

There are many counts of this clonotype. DNA for the CDR3: TGCAGTGCCCCTCGACTAGCGGGAGGCCACAATGAGCAGTTCTTC. As protein: CSAPRLAGGHNEQFF. The V gene is TRBV20-1, the J gene TRBJ2-1, with 13 bases lining up with TRBD2. CDR3 length: 15 residues. In germline, CDR1 is DFQATT, CDR2 SNEGSKA (reference sequence). Unmatched junction bases numbered 7, after V lost 6 bases and J lost 5 bases.

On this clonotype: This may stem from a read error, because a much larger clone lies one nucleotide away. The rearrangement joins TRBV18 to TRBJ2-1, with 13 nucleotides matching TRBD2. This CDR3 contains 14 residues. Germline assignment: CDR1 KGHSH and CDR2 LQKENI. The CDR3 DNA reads TGTGCCAGCTCACCGGGACTAGCGGGAAATGAGCAGCTCTTC. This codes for CASSPGLAGNEQLF.

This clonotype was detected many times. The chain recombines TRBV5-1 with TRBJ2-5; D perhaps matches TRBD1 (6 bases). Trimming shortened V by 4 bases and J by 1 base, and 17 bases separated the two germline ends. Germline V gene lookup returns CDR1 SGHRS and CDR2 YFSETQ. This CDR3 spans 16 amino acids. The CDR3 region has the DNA TGCGCCAGCAGCCGCTACACTGACAGGCCCCAAGAGACCCAGTACTTC. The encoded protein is CASSRYTDRPQETQYF.

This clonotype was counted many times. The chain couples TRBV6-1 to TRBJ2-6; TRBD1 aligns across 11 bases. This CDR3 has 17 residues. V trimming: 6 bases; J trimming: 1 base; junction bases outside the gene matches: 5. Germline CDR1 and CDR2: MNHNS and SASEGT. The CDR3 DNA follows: TGTGCCAGCAGCTCCGGGACAGGGGGATCTGGGGCCAACGTCCTGACTTTC. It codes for CASSSGTGGSGANVLTF.

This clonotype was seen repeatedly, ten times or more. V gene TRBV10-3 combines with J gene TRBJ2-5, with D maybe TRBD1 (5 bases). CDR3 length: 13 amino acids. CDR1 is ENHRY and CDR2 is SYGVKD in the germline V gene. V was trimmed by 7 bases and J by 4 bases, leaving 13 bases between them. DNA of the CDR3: TGTGCCATCATACGGCCCCAGGGAGAGACCCAGTACTTC. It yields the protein CAIIRPQGETQYF.

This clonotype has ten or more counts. The CDR3 region is CASSLSTGYEQYF. The CDR3 DNA sequence: TGCGCCAGCAGCCTCTCGACAGGCTACGAGCAGTACTTC. The V gene is TRBV5-1, the J gene TRBJ2-7, with D perhaps TRBD1 (6 bases). V was shortened by 4 bases and J by 3 bases, with 11 bases between the two germline ends. The CDR3 has 13 amino acids. CDR1 is SGHRS and CDR2 is YFSETQ in the germline V gene. Combining the CDR3 with reference TRBV5-1 and TRBJ2-7 gives the whole variable domain KAGVTQTPRYLIKTRGQQVTLSCSPISGHRSVSWYQQTPGQGLQFLFEYFSETQRNKGNFPGRFSGRQFSNSRSEMNVSTLELGDSALYLCASSLSTGYEQYFGPGTRLTVT.

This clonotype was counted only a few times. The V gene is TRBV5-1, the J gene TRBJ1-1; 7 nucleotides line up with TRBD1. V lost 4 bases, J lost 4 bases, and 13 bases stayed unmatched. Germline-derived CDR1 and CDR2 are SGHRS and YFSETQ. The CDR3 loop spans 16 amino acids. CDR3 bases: TGCGCCAGCAGCCCGGGGGTGGTTCCAGGGGGCACTGAAGCTTTCTTT. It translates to CASSPGVVPGGTEAFF.

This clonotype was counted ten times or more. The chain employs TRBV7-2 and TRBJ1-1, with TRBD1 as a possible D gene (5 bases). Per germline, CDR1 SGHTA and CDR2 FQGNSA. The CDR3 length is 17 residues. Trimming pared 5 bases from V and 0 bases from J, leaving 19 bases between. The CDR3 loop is CASSRGGAQLMNTEAFF. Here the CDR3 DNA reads TGTGCCAGCAGCCGGGGGGGAGCCCAGCTAATGAACACTGAAGCTTTCTTT. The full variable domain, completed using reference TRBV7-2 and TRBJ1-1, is GAGVSQSPSNKVTEKGKDVELRCDPISGHTALYWYRQSLGQGLEFLIYFQGNSAPDKSGLPSDRFSAERTGGSVSTLTIQRTQQEDSAVYLCASSRGGAQLMNTEAFFGQGTRLTVV.

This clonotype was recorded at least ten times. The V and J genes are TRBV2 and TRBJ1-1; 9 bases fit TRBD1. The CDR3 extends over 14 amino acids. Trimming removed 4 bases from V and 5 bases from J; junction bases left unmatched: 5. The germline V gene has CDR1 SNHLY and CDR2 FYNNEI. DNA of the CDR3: TGTGCCAGCAGTGCCGGGACAGGGAGGACTGAAGCTTTCTTT. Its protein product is CASSAGTGRTEAFF.

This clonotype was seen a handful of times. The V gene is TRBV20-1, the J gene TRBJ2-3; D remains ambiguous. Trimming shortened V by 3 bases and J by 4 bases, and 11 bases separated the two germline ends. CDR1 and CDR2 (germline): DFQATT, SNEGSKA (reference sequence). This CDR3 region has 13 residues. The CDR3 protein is CSASSAAADTQYF. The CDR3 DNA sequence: TGCAGTGCTAGTTCGGCAGCAGCAGATACGCAGTATTTT.

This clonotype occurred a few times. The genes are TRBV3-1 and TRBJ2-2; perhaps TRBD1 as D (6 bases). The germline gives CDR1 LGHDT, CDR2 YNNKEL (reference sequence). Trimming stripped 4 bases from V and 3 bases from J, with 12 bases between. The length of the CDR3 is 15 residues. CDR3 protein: CASSPSGVDTGELFF. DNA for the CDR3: TGTGCCAGCAGCCCCTCAGGGGTGGACACCGGGGAGCTGTTTTTT.

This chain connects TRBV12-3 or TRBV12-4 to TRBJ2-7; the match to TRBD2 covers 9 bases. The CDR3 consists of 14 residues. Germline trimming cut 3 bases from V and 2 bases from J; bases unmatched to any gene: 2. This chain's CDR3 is CASSLGGRAYEQYF. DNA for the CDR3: TGTGCCAGCAGTTTGGGCGGGAGGGCCTACGAGCAGTACTTC.

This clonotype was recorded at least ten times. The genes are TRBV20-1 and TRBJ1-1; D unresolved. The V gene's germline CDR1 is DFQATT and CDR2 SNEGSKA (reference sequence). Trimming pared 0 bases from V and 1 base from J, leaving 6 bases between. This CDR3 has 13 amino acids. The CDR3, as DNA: TGCAGTGCTAGAGATCTCGGGAACACTGAAGCTTTCTTT. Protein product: CSARDLGNTEAFF.

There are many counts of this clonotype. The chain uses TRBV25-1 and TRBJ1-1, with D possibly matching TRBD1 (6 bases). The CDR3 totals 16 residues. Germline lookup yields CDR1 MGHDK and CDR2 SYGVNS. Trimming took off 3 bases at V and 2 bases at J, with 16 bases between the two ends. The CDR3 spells CASSDGGGIGNTEAFF. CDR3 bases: TGTGCCAGCAGTGATGGAGGGGGAATCGGTAACACTGAAGCTTTCTTT.

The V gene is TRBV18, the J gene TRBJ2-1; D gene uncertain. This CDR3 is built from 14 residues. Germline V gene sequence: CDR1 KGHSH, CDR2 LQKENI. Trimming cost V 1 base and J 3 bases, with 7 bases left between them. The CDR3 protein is CASSPRVVYNEQFF. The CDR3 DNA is TGTGCCAGCTCACCACGGGTTGTCTACAATGAGCAGTTCTTC. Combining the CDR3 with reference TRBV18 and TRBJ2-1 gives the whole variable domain NAGVMQNPRHLVRRRGQEARLRCSPMKGHSHVYWYRQLPEEGLKFMVYLQKENIIDESGMPKERFSAEFPKEGPSILRIQQVVRGDSAAYFCASSPRVVYNEQFFGPGTRLTVL.

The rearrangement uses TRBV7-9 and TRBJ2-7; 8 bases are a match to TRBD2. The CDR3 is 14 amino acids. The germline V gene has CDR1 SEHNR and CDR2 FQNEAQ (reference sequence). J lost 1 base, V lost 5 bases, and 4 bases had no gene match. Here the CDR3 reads CASSPSGRSYEQYF. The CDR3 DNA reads TGTGCCAGCAGCCCTAGCGGGCGGTCCTACGAGCAGTACTTC.

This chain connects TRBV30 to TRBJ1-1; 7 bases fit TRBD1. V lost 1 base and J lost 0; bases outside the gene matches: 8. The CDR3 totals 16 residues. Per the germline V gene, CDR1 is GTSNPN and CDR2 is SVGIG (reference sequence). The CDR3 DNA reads TGTGCCTGGAGTGATGGGACAGCGTCAATGAACACTGAAGCTTTCTTT. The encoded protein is CAWSDGTASMNTEAFF. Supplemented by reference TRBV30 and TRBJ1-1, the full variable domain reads SQTIHQWPATLVQPVGSPLSLECTVEGTSNPNLYWYRQAAGRGLQLLFYSVGIGQISSEVPQNLSASRPQDRQFILSSKKLLLSDSGFYLCAWSDGTASMNTEAFFGQGTRLTVV.